The present TCR beta chain was sequenced within a study of blood T cells in healthy people across ages. Study in general: About one barcoded beta molecule per two T cells was the capture yield of template switching.

This CDR3 has 13 residues. The V gene lost 8 bases and the J gene lost 5 bases, with 13 bases spanning the gap. CDR1 and CDR2 from the germline V gene are LGHNA and YNFKEQ. A sample-barcoded 5' primer and a J-beta primer mix were used in a second PCR of roughly 7 to 11 cycles. Every individual sample yielded 3 million or more paired-end reads (each containing CDR3). TCRdb used MiXCR to reprocess the 5' RACE reads, holding one entry per CDR3 protein. The sample lists approximately 1.5 million distinct CDR3 sequences, about 32% occurring once. This clonotype showed up just a few times. Its specificity is unknown. Study-level results: For the donors, CMV status was unknown and possibly confounded expanded clonotype changes.

Per-sample PBMC isolation yielded at least 6 million cells. The chain employs TRBV4-2 and TRBJ2-1, with D tentatively TRBD2 (5 bases). Sequenced input: blood. The source of this sequence is a woman under 40 in good health. CDR3 residues: CASQSGRNNEQFF. As DNA, the CDR3 is TGTGCCAGCCAAAGCGGTAGAAACAATGAGCAGTTCTTC.